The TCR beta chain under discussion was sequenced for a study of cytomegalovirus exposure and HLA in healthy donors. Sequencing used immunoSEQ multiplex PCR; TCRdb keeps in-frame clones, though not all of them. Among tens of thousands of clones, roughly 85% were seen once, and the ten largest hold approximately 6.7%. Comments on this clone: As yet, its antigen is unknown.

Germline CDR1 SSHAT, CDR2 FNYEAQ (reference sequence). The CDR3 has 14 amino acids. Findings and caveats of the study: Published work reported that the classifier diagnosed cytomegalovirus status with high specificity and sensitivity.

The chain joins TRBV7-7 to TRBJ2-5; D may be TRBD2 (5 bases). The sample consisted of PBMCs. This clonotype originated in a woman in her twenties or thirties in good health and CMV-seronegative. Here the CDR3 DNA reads TGTGCTAGCTTCGTAGGACTGGGGCAAGAGACCCAGTACTTC. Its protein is CASFVGLGQETQYF.